Sequencing of this T cell receptor (beta chain) was carried out in a study of monozygotic twins with inflammatory bowel disease. Findings of the study overall: Immunosuppressive treatments were not uniform, and this may have added variability to patient repertoires.

On this clonotype itself: Antigen unknown.

TCRdb re-called the 5' RACE reads, yielding one record per CDR3 amino acid sequence without DNA. Its table lists approximately 400,000 distinct CDR3 sequences. The CDR3 totals 15 residues. The germline gives CDR1 MNHEY, CDR2 SMNVEV (reference sequence). Material for sequencing was blood. The chain recombines TRBV27 with TRBJ2-1; TCRdb returns TRBD2, unconfirmable since there is no DNA. The receptor comes from a human donor with ulcerative colitis or Crohn's disease, or a healthy co-twin of an affected twin (not recorded which). The CDR3 protein is CASSFHVAGWNEQFF.